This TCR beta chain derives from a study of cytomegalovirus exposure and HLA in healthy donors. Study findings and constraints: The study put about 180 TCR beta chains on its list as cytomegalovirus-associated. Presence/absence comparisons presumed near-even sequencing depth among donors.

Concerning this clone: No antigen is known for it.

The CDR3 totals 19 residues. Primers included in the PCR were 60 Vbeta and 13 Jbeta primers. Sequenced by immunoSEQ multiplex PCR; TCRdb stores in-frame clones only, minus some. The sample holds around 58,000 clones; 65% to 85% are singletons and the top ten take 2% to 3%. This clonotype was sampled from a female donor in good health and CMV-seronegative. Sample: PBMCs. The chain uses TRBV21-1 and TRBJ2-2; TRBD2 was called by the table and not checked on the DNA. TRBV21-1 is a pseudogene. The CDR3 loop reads CASSKFSRRAETNTGELFF. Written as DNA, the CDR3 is TGTGCCAGCAGCAAATTTAGCCGGCGGGCAGAAACCAACACCGGGGAGCTGTTTTTT.